The next 8 T cell receptor beta chains were all read from a single sample in a study of blood T cell repertoires in COVID-19. Produced via immunoSEQ multiplex PCR; TCRdb's table is partial and in-frame only. Altogether around 360,000 clones are present, over 75% being singletons, with the ten largest covering 8.5% to 12%. The specimen sequenced was peripheral blood. The receptors stem from a woman in her 30s with COVID-19, enrolled during active disease.

Note on this clone: Within the sample, other DNA sequences also encode this same CDR3. V and J are TRBV5-4 and TRBJ2-5, with 10 bases fitting TRBD2. The CDR3 is made up of 15 amino acids. From germline, CDR1 is SGHNT and CDR2 YYREEE (reference sequence). J lost 5 bases, V lost 0 bases, and 4 bases had no gene match. This CDR3 is CASSLGLAGVETQYF. In DNA form, the CDR3 reads TGTGCCAGCAGCTTGGGTCTAGCGGGAGTCGAGACCCAGTACTTC.

The V and J genes are TRBV7-9 and TRBJ1-6; TRBD1 aligns across 7 bases. J was trimmed by 9 bases and V by 0 bases; bases with no gene match: 5. Germline CDR1 SEHNR, CDR2 FQNEAQ (reference sequence). The CDR3 runs 15 residues. The CDR3 region is CASSLAAGGGSPLHF. The CDR3 DNA sequence: TGTGCCAGCAGCTTAGCGGCAGGGGGTGGTTCACCCCTCCACTTT.

DNA of the CDR3: TGTGCCTGGAGTTCCACGGGGGCGACAGGGGGCTACACCTTC. Translating it yields CAWSSTGATGGYTF. The V gene is TRBV30, the J gene TRBJ1-2; 7 bases are a match to TRBD1. The CDR3 runs 14 residues. Trimming took 2 bases from V and 8 from J; bases not matched to a gene: 11. Germline V gives CDR1 GTSNPN, CDR2 SVGIG (reference sequence).

This clone has just one count. This chain uses TRBV3-1 (or the pseudogene TRBV3-2) with TRBJ2-7; 10 nucleotides match TRBD1. CDR3 length: 15 residues. Germline V CDR1 and CDR2: LGHDT, YNNKEL (reference sequence). Germline trimming cut 4 bases from V and 7 bases from J; bases unmatched to any gene: 10. This chain's CDR3 is CASSLSGTGALEQYF. For the CDR3, the DNA is TGTGCCAGCAGCCTATCCGGGACAGGGGCCTTAGAGCAGTACTTC.

The chain is built from TRBV6-5 and TRBJ2-7, with a tentative D call TRBD2 (6 bases). Germline V lookup: CDR1 MNHEY, CDR2 SVGAGI. Trimming took off 6 bases at V and 4 bases at J, with 16 bases between the two ends. The CDR3 runs 14 residues. The CDR3 sequence is CASSRPGGSYEQYF. CDR3 coding DNA: TGTGCCAGCAGCCGCCCCGGGGGTTCATACGAGCAGTACTTC.

This chain uses TRBV5-8 with TRBJ1-4, with 7 bases aligning to TRBD1. The CDR3 totals 15 residues. Trimming removed 4 bases from V and 0 bases from J; junction bases left unmatched: 3. Germline V lookup: CDR1 SGHTS, CDR2 YDEGEE. CDR3 sequence (DNA): TGTGCCAGCAGCGGAACAGGGGCAACTAATGAAAAACTGTTTTTT. Translating gives CASSGTGATNEKLFF.

The chain couples TRBV24-1 to TRBJ2-3; 10 bases are shared with TRBD2. Germline-derived CDR1 and CDR2 are KGHDR and SFDVKD. This CDR3 comprises 17 residues. Unmatched junction bases numbered 11, after V lost 5 bases and J lost 4 bases. This chain's CDR3 is CATSASEREGSPDTQYF. In DNA form, the CDR3 reads TGTGCCACCAGTGCTTCCGAGCGGGAGGGTTCCCCAGATACGCAGTATTTT.

This sequence joins TRBV7-8 and TRBJ2-1; 7 bases are a match to TRBD2. Germline-derived CDR1 and CDR2 are SGHVS and FQNEAQ. This CDR3 has 15 amino acids. J was trimmed by 7 bases and V by 0 bases; bases with no gene match: 6. CDR3 region: CASSLAAGAGNEQFF. CDR3 sequence (DNA): TGTGCCAGCAGCTTAGCGGCGGGAGCGGGAAATGAGCAGTTCTTC.